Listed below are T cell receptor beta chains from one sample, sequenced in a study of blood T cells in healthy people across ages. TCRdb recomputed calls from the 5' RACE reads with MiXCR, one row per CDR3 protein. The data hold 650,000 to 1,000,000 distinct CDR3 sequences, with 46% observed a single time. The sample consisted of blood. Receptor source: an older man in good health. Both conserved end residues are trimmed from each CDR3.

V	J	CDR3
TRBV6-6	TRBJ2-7	ASSPGLAGDRSYEQY
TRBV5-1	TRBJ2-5	ASSRVDRPSYNEQY
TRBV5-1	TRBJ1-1	ASSPDRGTGSGTEAF
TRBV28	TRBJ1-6	ASSYGRGMGGSPLH
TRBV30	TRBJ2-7	AWISQTYEQY
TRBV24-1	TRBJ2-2	ATLPWTAPSGELF
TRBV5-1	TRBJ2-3	ASSLLSVGTDTQY
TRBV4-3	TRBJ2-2	ASSQDSGGSTGELF
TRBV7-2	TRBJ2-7	ASSLLSESYEQY
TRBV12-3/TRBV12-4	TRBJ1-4	ASTGTGGAWNEKLF
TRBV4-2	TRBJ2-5	ASSQPTSGTHQETQY
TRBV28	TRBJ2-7	ASSLFASGDYEQY
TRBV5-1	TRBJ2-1	ASNSGGPSSYNEQF
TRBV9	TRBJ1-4	ASSVGEVNGEKLF
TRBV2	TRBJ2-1	ASRGTGGYNEQF
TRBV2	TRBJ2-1	ASSGDRPGNEQF
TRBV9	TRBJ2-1	ASSADDGDSPGDNEQF
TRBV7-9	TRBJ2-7	ASSLSGTGYEQY
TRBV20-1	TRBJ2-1	SVYRDYGNEQF
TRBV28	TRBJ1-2	ASSLRTQGNGYT
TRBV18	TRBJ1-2	ASSPGVLGDYGYT
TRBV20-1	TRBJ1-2	SARGRVHGYT
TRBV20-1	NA	GQLAGGNEETQY
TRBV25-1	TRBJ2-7	ASSARAGVAYEQY
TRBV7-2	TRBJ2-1	ASSLGLAGGGNEQF
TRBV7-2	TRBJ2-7	ASSPQGSASYEQY
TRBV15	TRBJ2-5	ATSRGKGEQY
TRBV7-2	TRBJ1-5	ASTQGSGYSNQPQH
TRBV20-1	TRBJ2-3	SANNPGLAGGGTDTQY
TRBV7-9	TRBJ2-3	ASSLEFMADTQY
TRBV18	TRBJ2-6	ASSQGITRGANVLT
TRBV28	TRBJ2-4	ASSPAGGNKNIQY
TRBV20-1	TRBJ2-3	SAVDPGQGRTDTQY
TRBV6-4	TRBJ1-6	ASSEGVGSPLH
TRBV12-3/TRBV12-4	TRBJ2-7	ASSFGRPGQGPSYGQY
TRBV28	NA	ARSPPHYNEQY
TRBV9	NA	ASSLGTSGSPGEQY
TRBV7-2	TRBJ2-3	ASSFLGRAVIDTQY
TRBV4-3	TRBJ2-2	ASSQLRGGTNTGELF
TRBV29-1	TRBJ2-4	SVELAGGIAKNIQY
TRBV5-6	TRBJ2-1	ASNRPPTSGGYNEQF
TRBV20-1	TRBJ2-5	SARDMEPWEETQY
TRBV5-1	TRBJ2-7	ASSTRDFYEQY
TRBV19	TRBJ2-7	ASIFCLDNLPTEQY
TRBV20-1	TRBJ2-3	SAPTSGNTDTQY